The next 26 T cell receptor beta chains were all read from a single sample in a study of Graves' ophthalmopathy and Graves' hyperthyroidism. TCR beta CDR3 regions were amplified from RNA transcripts. Scientists carried out first-round RT-PCR using HTBI primers and then a second-round multiplex PCR. MiXCR, applied by TCRdb to the multiplex PCR reads, yields one record per CDR3 protein. The sample yields some 380,000 distinct CDR3 sequences, over 15% seen once. The sample taken for sequencing was peripheral blood. The source is a young woman with stable Graves' hyperthyroidism.

About this clonotype itself: This sequence may be a read error, since a much larger clone differs from it by one base. The chain joins TRBV11-3 to TRBJ2-7, with D possibly being TRBD1 (5 bases). Germline CDR1 is SGHNT and CDR2 is YENEEA. Deletions cut 8 bases from V and 4 bases from J, with 18 bases between. The CDR3 length is 14 residues. The CDR3 DNA is TGTGCCAGCCGACCGGCCAGGGTGCCATACGAGCAGTACTTC. It is translated as CASRPARVPYEQYF.

This rearrangement joins TRBV2 to TRBJ1-1; no firm D call. Trimming left V 8 bases short and J 4 bases short, with 14 bases between. The CDR3 covers 13 residues. The germline V gene encodes CDR1 SNHLY and CDR2 FYNNEI. The DNA for the CDR3 is TGTGCCAGCTGGAGGAGGGTATCCACTGAAGCTTTCTTT. Protein product: CASWRRVSTEAFF.

The chain has TRBV6-1 and TRBJ2-5; 9 bases line up with TRBD2. Per germline, CDR1 MNHNS and CDR2 SASEGT. Trimming cost V 4 bases and J 5 bases; bases outside gene matches: 8. This CDR3 is 15 amino acids long. Written as DNA, the CDR3 is TGTGCCAGCAGTGGTTTGCGGGGGGGCCTGGAGACCCAGTACTTC. Translated: CASSGLRGGLETQYF.

The rearrangement joins TRBV11-2 to TRBJ1-5; tentative D call: TRBD1 (6 bases). Germline values: CDR1 SGHAT, CDR2 FQNNGV. This CDR3 is built from 14 residues. V lost 1 base to trimming and J lost 11 bases, with 15 bases between them. This CDR3 is CASSLGGGDKSQHF. CDR3 DNA sequence: TGTGCCAGCAGCTTAGGAGGGGGTGATAAGTCCCAGCATTTT.

In the case of this clonotype: This may arise from a read error, as a much more abundant clone is one base away. This chain connects TRBV11-1 to TRBJ2-7; D is ambiguous. Trimming removed 5 bases from V and 3 bases from J, with 14 bases in between. CDR1 is SGHAT and CDR2 is FQDESV in the germline V gene (reference sequence). The CDR3 length is 14 residues. The CDR3 spells CASSPRLDFYEQYF. CDR3 nucleotide sequence: TGTGCCAGCAGCCCTCGGCTGGATTTCTACGAGCAGTACTTC.

This clonotype has just a few counts. A much larger clone lies one base from this, so it may be a read error. This sequence joins TRBV7-9 and TRBJ1-1, with D perhaps matching TRBD1 (6 bases). The CDR3 is 15 residues long. Germline V lookup: CDR1 SEHNR, CDR2 FQNEAQ (reference sequence). The CDR3 reads CASSSTPTGRTEACF. CDR3 DNA sequence: TGTGCCAGCAGCTCGACTCCCACAGGGCGGACTGAAGCTTGCTTT.

The table lists this clonotype with many counts. The chain uses TRBV2 and TRBJ2-7; 11 bases match TRBD2. Per germline, CDR1 SNHLY and CDR2 FYNNEI. The trim removed 7 bases at V and 4 bases at J, leaving 6 bases unmatched. The CDR3 contains 14 residues. The CDR3 is CASTVSGGAYEQYF. The CDR3 bases are TGTGCCAGCACTGTTAGCGGGGGGGCTTACGAGCAGTACTTC.

This clonotype appeared many times. V gene TRBV6-5 combines with J gene TRBJ1-6, with D possibly TRBD1 on 6 matching bases. V lost 5 bases and J 0 bases, leaving 11 bases between the germline ends. The germline V gene has CDR1 MNHEY and CDR2 SVGAGI. CDR3 length equals 16 residues. The CDR3 DNA follows: TGTGCCAGCAGTAACAGGGCGGGCTCCTATAATTCACCCCTCCACTTT. This translates into CASSNRAGSYNSPLHF.

Many counts were recorded for this clonotype. CDR3 region: CASSSGMVGSPLHF. Here the CDR3 DNA reads TGTGCCAGCAGTTCCGGGATGGTAGGCTCACCCCTCCACTTT. The chain combines TRBV6-2 or TRBV6-3 with TRBJ1-6; no clear D. V was trimmed by 4 bases and J by 10 bases, leaving 14 bases between them. Germline V lookup: CDR1 MNHEY, CDR2 SVGEGT. CDR3 length equals 14 residues.

This clonotype was seen at least ten times. The chain combines TRBV19 with TRBJ1-5, with 10 bases matching TRBD1. J gave up 2 bases and V 5 bases, and 9 bases lay outside the gene matches. CDR3 size: 17 residues. The V gene's germline CDR1 is LNHDA and CDR2 SQIVND (reference sequence). This CDR3 reads CASSSRDRGGRNQPQHF. The CDR3 bases are TGTGCCAGTAGTTCCCGGGACAGGGGAGGTCGCAATCAGCCCCAGCATTTT.

This clonotype was seen at least ten times. CDR3 sequence: CASTRWGETNYGYTF. CDR3 bases: TGTGCCAGCACCCGATGGGGTGAGACTAACTATGGCTACACCTTC. This sequence joins TRBV12-3 or TRBV12-4 and TRBJ1-2; D call uncertain. This CDR3 has 15 amino acids. V lost 7 bases, J lost 0 bases, and 15 bases lay in between.

This clonotype has at least ten counts. The chain links TRBV11-2 to TRBJ2-5; 13 nucleotides align to TRBD2. This CDR3 is built from 16 residues. V trimming: 2 bases; J trimming: 2 bases; junction bases outside the gene matches: 2. Germline V gene lookup returns CDR1 SGHAT and CDR2 FQNNGV. CDR3 amino acids: CASSLPTSGGQETQYF. In nucleotides, the CDR3 is TGTGCCAGCAGCTTACCGACTAGCGGGGGGCAAGAGACCCAGTACTTC.

This clonotype occurred a few times. The V and J genes are TRBV5-1 and TRBJ2-7; D remains unclear. Germline V lookup: CDR1 SGHRS, CDR2 YFSETQ. Deletions cut 1 base from V and 5 bases from J, with 4 bases between. This CDR3 has 11 residues. The CDR3 reads CASSLFNEQYF. In DNA, the CDR3 is TGCGCCAGCAGCTTGTTCAACGAGCAGTACTTC. The full variable domain, its missing parts supplied by reference TRBV5-1 and TRBJ2-7, is KAGVTQTPRYLIKTRGQQVTLSCSPISGHRSVSWYQQTPGQGLQFLFEYFSETQRNKGNFPGRFSGRQFSNSRSEMNVSTLELGDSALYLCASSLFNEQYFGPGTRLTVT.

This clonotype was detected many times. The rearrangement links TRBV12-5 to TRBJ1-6; D is undetermined. The CDR3 spans 18 residues. Germline V gives CDR1 LGHNT, CDR2 FRNRAP. With 0 bases removed from V and 6 bases from J, the gap between germline ends came to 18 bases. The DNA of the CDR3 is TGTGCTAGTGGTTTGGTAACGTGGCTCGCCCCTGGTAATTCACCCCTCCACTTT. Encoded protein: CASGLVTWLAPGNSPLHF.

This clonotype was counted once. The chain employs TRBV3-1 and TRBJ2-5, with 14 bases matching TRBD2. The CDR3 is 17 amino acids. The V gene's germline CDR1 is LGHDT and CDR2 YNNKEL (reference sequence). V shed 4 bases, J shed 5 bases, and the junction held 9 bases outside the gene matches. For the CDR3, the DNA is TGTGCCAGCAGCCTCCGGACTAGCGGGGGGTTGAGGGAGACCCAGTACTTC. Encoded protein: CASSLRTSGGLRETQYF.

This clonotype was seen only a few times. A read error may account for a junction end that differs from germline. The CDR3 loop reads CSVELAGRQNIKYF. For the CDR3, the DNA is TGCAGCGTTGAGCTAGCGGGGAGGCAAAACATTAAGTACTTC. The V gene is TRBV29-1, the J gene TRBJ2-4, with 9 bases that match TRBD2. Germline CDR1 reads SQVTM; CDR2 reads ANQGSEA. The CDR3 has 14 amino acids.

This clonotype appeared many times. The chain is built from TRBV6-1 and TRBJ1-2, with 7 bases aligning to TRBD1. The CDR3 is 16 amino acids. The junction had 13 bases not matched to a gene; V was cut back by 5 bases and J by 4 bases. The germline gives CDR1 MNHNS, CDR2 SASEGT. The CDR3 DNA reads TGTGCCAGCAGTCCTCGGGGTGGGGACAGTAGCTATGGCTACACCTTC. This gives the protein CASSPRGGDSSYGYTF.

The chain combines TRBV30 with TRBJ1-2, with D unclear. V was shortened by 6 bases and J by 2 bases, with 19 bases between the two germline ends. The germline CDR1 and CDR2 sequences are GTSNPN and SVGIG (reference sequence). This CDR3 comprises 15 residues. CDR3 sequence (DNA): TGTGCCTGCTACTTGGGCCTGGACGGAAACTATGGCTACACCTTC. Encoded protein: CACYLGLDGNYGYTF.

This clonotype came up many times. The chain employs TRBV10-3 and TRBJ1-1; 8 bases agree with TRBD1. Germline loops: CDR1 ENHRY, CDR2 SYGVKD. The junction had 10 bases not matched to a gene; V was cut back by 6 bases and J by 4 bases. The CDR3 has 15 amino acids. The CDR3 coding sequence is TGTGCCATCAGACCGCAGGGGGCGACGGGCACTGAAGCTTTCTTT. It translates to CAIRPQGATGTEAFF.

As for this clonotype: This clone may be a read error of a much larger clone one base away. V and J are TRBV7-2 and TRBJ2-7; D unresolved. Germline V lookup: CDR1 SGHTA, CDR2 FQGNSA. This CDR3 has 15 amino acids. DNA for the CDR3: TGTGCCAGCATCTTAGTGGCGGCCCTCTACTACGAGCAGTACTTC. It yields the protein CASILVAALYYEQYF.

This clonotype was seen ten or more times. The rearrangement links TRBV24-1 to TRBJ2-2; 8 bases fit TRBD1. This CDR3 is built from 17 residues. The V and J ends lost 3 bases and 0 bases, in that order; junction bases with no gene match: 5. Germline CDR1 KGHDR, CDR2 SFDVKD. CDR3 in DNA: TGTGCCACCAGTGATCCAGACAGGGGTCCGAACACCGGGGAGCTGTTTTTT. The encoded protein is CATSDPDRGPNTGELFF.

The chain combines TRBV11-1 with TRBJ2-6, with D perhaps matching TRBD1 (6 bases). Germline V gene data show CDR1 as SGHAT and CDR2 as FQDESV (reference sequence). The CDR3 has 16 amino acids. The V end lost 5 bases, the J end lost 8 bases, and 19 bases lay between the germline ends. This chain's CDR3 is CASSPNLETGTNVLTF. The CDR3 DNA is TGTGCCAGCAGCCCAAATCTAGAAACAGGGACCAACGTCCTGACTTTC.

The chain couples TRBV7-9 to TRBJ1-2; a weak D match, TRBD1 (6 bases). The germline CDR1 and CDR2 sequences are SEHNR and FQNEAQ (reference sequence). V gave up 6 bases and J gave up 9 bases, with 14 bases separating them. This CDR3 has 12 residues. The CDR3 DNA sequence: TGTGCCAGCAGTCCCCTCGGACAGAGCTACACCTTC. It encodes CASSPLGQSYTF.

This clonotype has a count of ten or more. DNA of the CDR3: TGCGCCAGCACTCATCGGAGCGGGGGATTTCAAGAGACCCAGTACTTC. Its translation: CASTHRSGGFQETQYF. The chain links TRBV5-1 to TRBJ2-5, with TRBD2 matching over 8 bases. Germline V CDR1 and CDR2: SGHRS, YFSETQ. V shed 6 bases and J 2 bases; nucleotides not matched to a gene: 12. The CDR3 has 16 residues. Together with reference TRBV5-1 and TRBJ2-5, the CDR3 gives the full variable domain: KAGVTQTPRYLIKTRGQQVTLSCSPISGHRSVSWYQQTPGQGLQFLFEYFSETQRNKGNFPGRFSGRQFSNSRSEMNVSTLELGDSALYLCASTHRSGGFQETQYFGPGTRLLVL.

This clonotype has a count of ten or more. The rearrangement links TRBV24-1 to TRBJ2-5; 9 positions match TRBD2. The germline gives CDR1 KGHDR, CDR2 SFDVKD. The CDR3 runs to 15 residues. V shed 3 bases and J 5 bases; nucleotides not matched to a gene: 6. Here the CDR3 DNA reads TGTGCCACCAGTGATCAAAGCGGGGGGAGGGAGACCCAGTACTTC. It specifies CATSDQSGGRETQYF.

The sample holds a few counts of this clonotype. This chain joins TRBV6-1 and TRBJ1-3, with 9 bases identical to TRBD1. J gave up 7 bases and V 7 bases, and 8 bases lay outside the gene matches. Germline CDR1 MNHNS, CDR2 SASEGT. There are 14 residues in the CDR3. CDR3 nucleotides: TGTGCCAGCATTCCGGGACAGGGATGGAACACCATATATTTT. Translating it yields CASIPGQGWNTIYF.